The 8 T cell receptor beta chains in this list originate from one sample, sequenced in a study of vaccination effects on CD4 cells after COVID-19. These receptors lack a known antigen. Sequencing in the ViraFEST assay came after antigen-specific CD4+ T cells had been expanded with viral peptide pools, which were used to stimulate PBMC. The culture ran for about 11 days, and then CD4+ T cells were isolated. Two doses of BNT162b2 or mRNA-1273 vaccine were administered to participants. Clones were sequenced by immunoSEQ multiplex PCR, and TCRdb holds only the in-frame ones, with some missing. The sample includes some 35,000 clones, 70% to 85% of them seen just once. The specimen was CD4+ T cells from PBMCs cultured with HCoV-NL63 spike peptides, collected after COVID-19 vaccination. These receptors were taken from a human donor who received a COVID-19 vaccine. Some clones in this sample may be carry-over from other donors' samples.

DNA of the CDR3: TGTGCCAGCAGCCTGGTATCGACGGACTATGGCTACACCTTC. Encoded protein: CASSLVSTDYGYTF. The chain carries TRBV5-6 and TRBJ1-2, with D uncertain. This CDR3 region has 14 residues. Trimming left V 4 bases short and J 3 bases short, with 13 bases between. Germline CDR1 is SGHDT and CDR2 is YYEEEE.

This clone was seen only a few times. The V call is TRBV6-5, the J call TRBJ1-1; D unresolved. Germline V gene sequence: CDR1 MNHEY, CDR2 SVGAGI. Between the trimmed V and J ends, which lost 6 bases and 5 bases, there was a span of 10 bases. The CDR3 consists of 12 residues. CDR3 sequence reads: CASSRLGTEAFF. The CDR3 DNA reads as TGTGCCAGCAGCCGCCTTGGGACTGAAGCTTTCTTT.

This clone was seen only once. The J gene is TRBJ2-7, the V gene TRBV18, with TRBD1 identical over 8 bases. Per the germline V gene, CDR1 is KGHSH and CDR2 is LQKENI. Unmatched junction bases numbered 7, after V lost 6 bases and J lost 6 bases. The CDR3 length is 13 residues. CDR3 nucleotide sequence: TGTGCCAGCTCCGGACAGGGTCGTATCGAGCAGTACGTC. Translated, it gives CASSGQGRIEQYV.

J is TRBJ2-5 and V is TRBV7-2, with D unresolved. Germline V gives CDR1 SGHTA, CDR2 FQGNSA. The CDR3 sequence is 14 residues long. V lost 5 bases and J 5 bases, leaving 15 bases between the germline ends. CDR3 sequence reads: CASSPSAGSETQYF. In DNA, the CDR3 is TGTGCCAGCAGCCCCTCGGCTGGTTCGGAGACCCAGTACTTC.

The CDR3 region has the DNA TGTGCCAGCAGCTTAGGTCCAGGGGACTATGGCTACACCTTC. Encoded protein: CASSLGPGDYGYTF. The chain is built from TRBV7-2 and TRBJ1-2, with a possible D match to TRBD1 (6 bases). The CDR3 length is 14 residues. Germline loops: CDR1 SGHTA, CDR2 FQGNSA. Trimming took off 1 base at V and 3 bases at J, with 9 bases between the two ends. Using reference TRBV7-2 and TRBJ1-2 for the parts outside the CDR3, the full variable domain is GAGVSQSPSNKVTEKGKDVELRCDPISGHTALYWYRQSLGQGLEFLIYFQGNSAPDKSGLPSDRFSAERTGGSVSTLTIQRTQQEDSAVYLCASSLGPGDYGYTFGSGTRLTVV.

The chain is built from TRBV5-6 and TRBJ1-1, with D possibly matching TRBD1 (5 bases). CDR3 length equals 12 residues. Germline V gene data show CDR1 as SGHDT and CDR2 as YYEEEE. Trimming stripped 2 bases from V and 5 bases from J, with 7 bases between. This chain's CDR3 is CASSFRETEAFF. DNA of the CDR3: TGTGCCAGCAGCTTCAGGGAGACTGAAGCTTTCTTT.

The CDR3 DNA follows: TGTGCCTGGAGTCCAAACCGGGACAGGGGGCGCAGCTATGGCTACACCTTC. This codes for CAWSPNRDRGRSYGYTF. V gene TRBV30 combines with J gene TRBJ1-2; 12 bases are a match to TRBD1. Germline loops: CDR1 GTSNPN, CDR2 SVGIG (reference sequence). V dropped 2 bases and J dropped 4; count of bases not matched to a gene: 11. The CDR3 has 17 residues. Variable domain in full (rest from reference TRBV30 and TRBJ1-2): SQTIHQWPATLVQPVGSPLSLECTVEGTSNPNLYWYRQAAGRGLQLLFYSVGIGQISSEVPQNLSASRPQDRQFILSSKKLLLSDSGFYLCAWSPNRDRGRSYGYTFGSGTRLTVV.

The chain combines TRBV6-1 with TRBJ2-3; 13 bases are shared with TRBD2. V lost 4 bases and J lost 3; bases outside the gene matches: 4. Germline V lookup: CDR1 MNHNS, CDR2 SASEGT. The CDR3 totals 16 residues. The CDR3 loop reads CASSVTSGGRTDTQYF. As DNA, the CDR3 is TGTGCCAGCAGTGTGACTAGCGGGGGGAGAACAGATACGCAGTATTTT.